Sequencing of this T cell receptor (beta chain) was carried out in a study of T cell repertoires in cytomegalovirus infection. Study-level background: CMV infection and matching HLA type were both indicated by public TCR beta signatures.

MiXCR, applied by TCRdb to the reads, yields one record per CDR3 protein. The data hold roughly 300,000 distinct CDR3 sequences, with about 23% observed a single time. Study observations and caveats: The response measured ex vivo was dominated by TCR beta clonotypes (HLA-C-restricted and CMV-specific). The cumulative frequency of public TCR beta families identified carriers of CMV plus the relevant HLA.

The sample holds many counts of this clonotype. What it binds is unknown. Trimming shortened V by 1 base and J by 4 bases, and 13 bases separated the two germline ends. The CDR3 is 15 amino acids. The germline V gene has CDR1 SGHTA and CDR2 FQGNSA. The J gene is TRBJ2-5, the V gene TRBV7-2, with D uncertain. Sequences were obtained from PBMCs. This TCR derives from a human donor in good health (CMV status not recorded). Some clones in this sample may be carry-over from other donors' samples. The CDR3 sequence: CASSLDTAPLETQYF. The CDR3 DNA reads as TGTGCCAGCAGCTTAGACACAGCCCCCCTAGAGACCCAGTACTTC. Full variable domain (remainder filled in from reference TRBV7-2 and TRBJ2-5): GAGVSQSPSNKVTEKGKDVELRCDPISGHTALYWYRQSLGQGLEFLIYFQGNSAPDKSGLPSDRFSAERTGGSVSTLTIQRTQQEDSAVYLCASSLDTAPLETQYFGPGTRLLVL.